This section outlines one T cell receptor beta chain sequence together with its context. This specimen comes from a study of blood T cells in healthy people across ages. V dropped 7 bases and J dropped 3 bases, with 16 bases sitting between them. Per the germline V gene, CDR1 is SQVTM and CDR2 is ANQGSEA. The CDR3 extends over 13 amino acids. Next came a second PCR, run for 7 to 11 cycles, which used a sample-barcoded 5' primer along with a J-beta primer mix. TCRdb passed the 5' RACE reads through MiXCR, listing each CDR3 protein once. In the table there are more than 800,000 distinct CDR3 sequences, less than 50% of which are singletons.

The receptor comes from a woman in her sixties in good health. The V call is TRBV29-1, the J call TRBJ2-7, with D perhaps TRBD1 or TRBD2 (5 bases each). The sequencing sample was made of blood. The CDR3, as DNA: TGCAGCGCGCTTTCCGGGGCGAGCTACGAGCAGTACTTC. It is translated as CSALSGASYEQYF.